This T cell receptor beta chain was captured by sequencing in a study of blood T cell repertoires in COVID-19. Study-wide background: The United States, Italy and Spain were the sources of the acute and convalescent COVID-19 samples. From T cells, B-cell-depleted T cells, or PBMCs came the material, which was cDNA or gDNA.

The CDR3 loop spans 13 amino acids. Trimming cost V 5 bases and J 7 bases, with 14 bases left between them. Per the original data handling: Reference gene primer amplification gave estimated nucleated cell counts. Measured with immunoSEQ multiplex PCR; TCRdb has only the in-frame clones, and not every one. V, J and clone size derive from that table, while D and trimming were established from the DNA sequence. Seen here are fewer than 200,000 clones, just over 85% observed once, and the top ten hold 7% to 10%. This chain uses TRBV12-3 or TRBV12-4 with TRBJ1-2; D gene uncertain. The clonotype comes from a man aged 50 to 60 with active or convalescent COVID-19. Sequenced sample: peripheral blood. CDR3 loop: CASSKREGGGYTF. CDR3 coding DNA: TGTGCCAGCAGTAAACGAGAAGGCGGTGGCTACACCTTC.